This TCR beta chain emerged from a study of cytomegalovirus exposure and HLA in healthy donors (dated by TCRdb to about 2017). At the level of the whole study: In an earlier analysis of some 550 of the donors, about 260 Gb of sequence data and approximately 120 million unique TCR beta sequences from roughly 180 million T cells were reported. An early release that covered some 630 HLA-typed donors contained about 290 gigabases of sequencing data and 80 million or so unique TCR sequences. Of the roughly 400 genotyped donors, about 84% fell in the genetic ancestry cluster associated with self-reported Caucasian donors. The study aimed to test whether signatures of past pathogen exposure could be identified by cataloging public T cell receptors. Using immunosequencing, the study profiled T cell repertoires from 640 or so subjects and related those repertoires to cytomegalovirus serostatus. Besides the first cohort of roughly 660 subjects, a separate validation cohort made up of 120 different subjects was used. The study combined high-throughput TCR immunosequencing, statistical association of individual TCRs with disease status, and machine learning to predict cytomegalovirus infection status. To study patterns of TCR occurrence, a later analysis re-analyzed previously published TCR beta repertoires from around 670 donors and added high-resolution HLA genotyping. Rather than drawing on any new phenotypic data, the later analysis identified candidate immune exposures from TCR beta sequences and the way those sequences occurred across donors. An earlier analysis of 587 of the donors used high-throughput TCR beta sequencing to judge whether each TCR beta V gene segment behaved as functional or pseudogenic. Donor age, sex, ethnicity and CMV serostatus were collected together with the repertoire data. A later genetic analysis took genome-wide SNP genotypes for 398 of the 666 donors and used that subset as a discovery cohort. All discovery cohort repertoires had been generated on a single sequencing platform. HLA typing covered class I and class II loci at four-digit resolution. The number of donors typed differed by locus, with about 629-630 for A, B, C, DRB1 and DQB1, over 500 for DQA1, 600 to 610 for DPA1, and about 450 for DPB1. Roughly 5 DR-DQ haplotypes were treated as single units for association and clustering because of strong linkage in the cohort. On average, roughly 240,000 unique TCR beta nucleotide sequences were sequenced per donor among 300 to 500 genotyped donors of the cohort, with roughly 18% of those sequences being non-productive. What the research found in general, with its limitations: In a later analysis, several top co-occurrence clusters were reported to appear linked to parvovirus B19, influenza, CMV and Epstein-Barr virus. In this cohort, only TCR beta chains were sequenced, and detectable features were limited by the absence of alpha or paired-chain data. A later analysis found that HLA-associated TCR beta chains were more clonally expanded and had lower generation probabilities than equally common non-associated chains. The study listed approximately 160 TCR beta chains as associated with cytomegalovirus. CMV serostatus was the only immune exposure information available for the cohort. A few of the identified cytomegalovirus-associated TCR beta chains were confirmed in vitro to be specific for cytomegalovirus antigens. A group of highly shared sequence variants was considered likely to be a technical artifact of the sequencing pipeline. V-gene and J-gene trimming of TCR beta chains was associated with a missense DCLRE1C variant in a later genetic analysis, and the association was replicated in an independent cohort. In a later genetic analysis, fewer N-insertions in productive TCRs were reported among donors in an Asian-associated ancestry cluster than the roughly 670-donor mean. According to the authors, the approach could potentially be generalized to other disease states and immunological phenotypes. A later analysis associated 15,000 to 20,000 TCR beta sequences with specific HLA alleles at a false discovery rate of 0.05. An earlier analysis of 587 of the donors showed that most TCR beta V segments appeared in productive rearrangements either about 90% or about 30% of the time, which broadly matched IMGT annotations. HLA typing was unavailable for some donors at each locus, so association tests used only the typed subset. Presence/absence analyses assumed roughly uniform sequencing depth across donors, an assumption that may not hold. A further reported finding was that TCR beta sequences accurately predicted the HLA-A and HLA-B alleles for most subjects in the first cohort. The classifier was reported to diagnose cytomegalovirus status with high specificity and sensitivity in both the original cohort and the validation cohort. Fewer than 20 rarely observed V segments, including chromosome 9 orphons, were excluded from the earlier analysis of several hundred of the donors because counts were too low. Linkage disequilibrium might explain the correlated functional status among segregating V segments, but an unknown experimental factor could not be excluded. According to a later analysis, TCR association rates differed among HLA loci, with DRB1 alleles showing the most associated TCRs and HLA-C alleles showing the fewest. Most CMV-associated TCR beta chains appeared to be HLA-restricted in a later analysis, and the HLA associations seemed to be driven largely by CMV exposure. Most TCR sequences were seen in very few donors, while some public TCRs were found in many individuals. Some IMGT-functional V segments, including TRBV6-2 and TRBV6-3, could not be distinguished by the 87-base-pair reads and were therefore excluded. When HLA alleles, especially DR and DQ, strongly co-occurred, attributing TCR associations to individual alleles was difficult.

Regarding this clone: Its antigen specificity is not known. Base qualities are missing; no much larger clone stands one base away.

The cohort was made up of 666 healthy bone marrow donors. All cohort members were sampled while nominally healthy, although unrecorded immune exposures were likely present. The donor tested CMV seropositive and was one of the 289 seropositive cohort members. A peripheral blood sample was collected from each donor, and TCR beta sequencing was performed on peripheral blood mononuclear cells. The Qiagen DNeasy Blood Extraction Kit was used to extract genomic DNA from the blood cell samples. From cysteine to phenylalanine, the CDR3 is 14 amino acids long. The only DNA kept is the CDR3, 42 bases in frame from the first base. Trimming removed 3 bases from V and 7 bases from J, leaving 10 bases between the germline ends. For CDR1 and CDR2, the germline V gene lists MNHNS and SASEGT. The library was prepared using the immunoSEQ multiplex PCR assay. For the multiplex PCR, a mixture combining 60 forward primers for TCR Vbeta segments and 13 reverse primers for TCR Jbeta segments was used. The CDR3 region of rearranged TCR beta genes was amplified from genomic DNA with a multiplex PCR assay. The amplified TCR beta libraries were sequenced on the Illumina HiSeq System as 87-base-pair reads. The study's own analysis went as follows. Across the 500 to 700 repertoires, a later analysis counted roughly 77 million unique TCR beta chains, some 11 million of which were shared by at least two donors. A nearest-neighbor algorithm error-corrected the raw reads and collapsed the reads into unique sequences, merging closely related sequences to remove PCR and sequencing errors. V, D and J gene segments were assigned by aligning CDR3 sequences to IMGT reference sequences. For a sequence to be retained, at least a six-nucleotide match to both a V gene segment and a J gene segment was required. Rearrangements were classified as productive when the CDR3 lacked stop codons and remained in frame with V and J, and all other rearrangements were classified as non-productive. CDR3 was defined by IMGT convention, running from the second conserved V-encoded cysteine to the conserved J-encoded phenylalanine. In an earlier analysis of around 640 of the donors, sequences lacking an unambiguous match to a single V gene segment were excluded. In an earlier analysis of more than 500 of the donors, a V segment was called functional when productive rearrangements were above 56.7%, and segregating when the standard deviation between donors exceeded 5%. A statistical classification framework was built to diagnose cytomegalovirus status from the catalog of TCR beta chain sequences. In a later analysis, V and J genes were assigned by comparing TCR nucleotide sequences against IMGT/GENE-DB human TR gene sequences. Using the TCRdist pipeline, a later analysis assigned CDR3 sequences along with most-parsimonious VDJ recombination scenarios. A later analysis defined each TCR beta chain by its CDR3 amino acid sequence plus V-gene family, and excluded reads lacking a unique V-gene family. As a way to deal with suspected cross-contamination and a sequencing artifact, a later analysis dropped hundreds of nucleotide sequences that were highly shared and had low generation probability. A later analysis calculated a clonal expansion index for each public chain from normalized within-repertoire ranks of inferred template counts. Generation probabilities in a later analysis came from a VDJ recombination model fitted to out-of-frame rearrangements, and those results were checked against IGoR. A later analysis scored TCR-TCR, TCR-HLA and TCR-CMV co-occurrence with hypergeometric tests, applying a repertoire-size bias correction to TCR pairs. In a later analysis, false discovery rates were estimated by permuting HLA or CMV assignments 20 times. In a later analysis, co-occurring TCRs were grouped with DBSCAN, and TCRdist sequence similarity was added when clustering was performed within HLA-allele-positive subsets. Co-occurrence clustering excluded repertoires with fewer than 30,000 or more than 120,000 public chains, plus five with anomalous nucleotide sharing. TCRdb carries this immuneACCESS record with in-frame sequences only. Its versions omit some clonotypes, under half of them owing to an unresolved V gene in the studies checked, with the rest unexplained. V, J and clone size were drawn from that table, and D and trimming were deduced from the DNA. This sample has 120,000 to 150,000 clones in its table, and roughly three quarters of those were observed once. The top ten clones comprise about 6.9% of the sample.

This TCR was sampled from a woman between 40 and 50 years old in good health and CMV-seropositive. The rearrangement joined TRBV6-1 to TRBJ1-6; perhaps TRBD1 is the D gene, with 6 bases matching. The sample consisted of PBMCs. Here is the DNA: TGTGCCAGCAGTGATAGGACAGCGAATTCACCCCTCCACTTT. Translated, this gives CASSDRTANSPLHF.